The 20 T cell receptor beta chains reported below all come from one sample, sequenced in a study of breast tumors, draining lymph nodes, adjacent tissues. TCRdb re-called the multiplex PCR reads through MiXCR, storing one row per CDR3 protein. The table includes around 70,000 distinct CDR3 sequences, over 40% detected once. Input material: breast tumor tissue. The receptors stem from a female donor with breast cancer. Some clones in this sample may be carry-over from other donors' samples.

This chain joins TRBV10-2 and TRBJ2-1; unclear D gene. Trimming cost V 4 bases and J 10 bases, with 11 bases left between them. The CDR3 consists of 12 residues. Germline CDR1 reads WSHSY; CDR2 reads SAAADI. CDR3 region: CASSAITWEQFF. The CDR3 DNA is TGCGCCAGCAGTGCGATAACCTGGGAGCAGTTCTTC.

A word on this clonotype: Here the CDR3 omits its conserved ending phenylalanine or tryptophan, so a read error is the likely source. The DNA is omitted, as the CDR3 cannot be located on it reliably, and the CDR3 follows TCRdb's listing. V usage is TRBV5-1 and J usage is TRBJ2-6; the table's D call TRBD1 went unverified against the DNA. The CDR3 is 12 residues long, counting both termini. Per germline, CDR1 SGHRS and CDR2 YFSETQ. The CDR3 spells CASSLAKTGGNT.

The rearrangement links TRBV5-6 to TRBJ2-4; the match to TRBD2 covers 8 bases. The V gene end was trimmed by 3 bases and the J gene end by 8 bases; junction bases not matched to a gene: 7. CDR3 length equals 14 residues. Germline loops: CDR1 SGHDT, CDR2 YYEEEE. The CDR3 region has the DNA TGTGCCAGCAGCTCGGGGGGGGCGAGGGACATTCAGTACTTC. Its translation is CASSSGGARDIQYF.

This clonotype came up a few times. The CDR3 DNA follows: TGTGCCAGCAGTTATCGAAGGACAGTCGGGCGCACAGATACGCAGTATTTT. As protein: CASSYRRTVGRTDTQYF. The J gene is TRBJ2-3, the V gene TRBV6-2 or TRBV6-3; maybe TRBD1 (6 bases). CDR3 size: 17 residues. Trimming pared 3 bases from V and 1 base from J, leaving 17 bases between. Germline values: CDR1 MNHEY, CDR2 SVGEGT.

This clonotype was observed a single time. Possible read error: a much larger clone is one base away. This sequence joins TRBV5-1 and TRBJ2-1; the match to TRBD2 covers 8 bases. CDR3 length equals 16 residues. CDR1 and CDR2 from the germline V gene are SGHRS and YFSETQ. The J segment lost 13 bases and the V segment lost 2 bases, leaving 17 bases of the junction unmatched. CDR3 sequence reads: CASSLTPSGGGETQFF. The CDR3 DNA sequence: TGCGCCAGCAGCTTAACCCCGAGCGGGGGAGGGGAGACCCAGTTCTTC.

In its sample, this clonotype was seen once. The rearrangement uses TRBV6-5 and TRBJ2-1; D gene uncertain. Germline lookup yields CDR1 MNHEY and CDR2 SVGAGI. Trimming stripped 7 bases from V and 9 bases from J, with 19 bases between. This CDR3 has 14 residues. This chain's CDR3 is CASNHSGLIPEQFF. Written as DNA, the CDR3 is TGTGCCAGCAATCACTCGGGTCTCATCCCTGAGCAGTTCTTC.

In its sample, this clonotype was seen many times. The rearrangement uses TRBV6-5 and TRBJ2-7, with TRBD2 identical over 11 bases. The CDR3 runs 14 residues. The germline V gene encodes CDR1 MNHEY and CDR2 SVGAGI. Losses at the gene ends were 6 bases for V and 3 bases for J; bases not matched to a gene: 4. The CDR3 bases are TGTGCCAGCAGAATGACTAGCGGGATCTACGAGCAGTACTTC. It codes for CASRMTSGIYEQYF.

This clonotype was observed at least ten times. V gene TRBV10-1 combines with J gene TRBJ1-2; D uncertain. The CDR3 is 14 residues long. The germline V gene encodes CDR1 WNHNN and CDR2 SYGVQD (reference sequence). V dropped 5 bases and J dropped 9 bases, with 19 bases sitting between them. CDR3 nucleotide sequence: TGCGCCAGCAGTTCCCTAGACCAACAGAGGAGCTACACCTTC. Translation: CASSSLDQQRSYTF.

In its sample, this clonotype was seen a few times. One junction end disagrees with the germline gene, perhaps due to a read error. The chain has TRBV6-1 and TRBJ2-7; TRBD1 or TRBD2 may be the D gene (8 bases each). Germline CDR1 MNHNS, CDR2 SASEGT. The CDR3 consists of 17 residues. The CDR3 DNA reads as TGTGCCAGCAGTCAAGCGGGGGACAGGCAAGGTTCCTACGAGCAGTACTTC. It translates to CASSQAGDRQGSYEQYF.

This chain joins TRBV20-1 and TRBJ1-6; D gene ambiguous. Between the trimmed V and J ends, which lost 1 base and 7 bases, there was a span of 5 bases. The CDR3 extends over 12 amino acids. Per germline, CDR1 DFQATT and CDR2 SNEGSKA (reference sequence). The CDR3: CSARAANSPLHF. DNA for the CDR3: TGCAGTGCTAGAGCGGCGAATTCACCCCTCCACTTT.

This clonotype was counted a single time. This sequence joins TRBV7-9 and TRBJ1-5, with 8 nucleotides matching TRBD1. With V trimmed by 6 bases and J by 4 bases, 5 bases remained unmatched. This CDR3 has 14 residues. CDR1 and CDR2 from the germline V gene are SEHNR and FQNEAQ (reference sequence). CDR3: CASRKGTGNQPQHF. For the CDR3, the DNA is TGTGCCAGCAGAAAGGGGACAGGAAATCAGCCCCAGCATTTT.

The V call is TRBV7-2, the J call TRBJ2-1; 7 nucleotides match TRBD1. Germline CDR1 and CDR2: SGHTA and FQGNSA. The CDR3 totals 11 residues. The V segment lost 5 bases and the J segment 12 bases; nucleotides outside the gene matches: 4. The CDR3 here is CASSPRDRQFF. CDR3 nucleotides: TGTGCCAGCAGCCCCCGGGACAGGCAGTTCTTC.

This clonotype was found many times. The CDR3 DNA follows: TGTGCCAGCAGTTTAAGTAAGGGGGCGTTTATGATTGAGACCCAGTACTTC. Protein sequence: CASSLSKGAFMIETQYF. This chain connects TRBV12-3 or TRBV12-4 to TRBJ2-5; 7 bases map to TRBD1. CDR3 size: 17 residues. Unmatched junction bases numbered 14, after V lost 2 bases and J lost 5 bases.

This clonotype was recorded many times. The rearrangement links TRBV2 to TRBJ1-3, with TRBD1 identical over 7 bases. V lost 1 base and J lost 7; bases outside the gene matches: 7. Germline V gene data show CDR1 as SNHLY and CDR2 as FYNNEI. The CDR3 runs to 15 residues. The CDR3 DNA is TGTGCCAGCAGTGAAGACAGGGGTGCAGGCAACACCATATATTTT. The encoded protein is CASSEDRGAGNTIYF.

This clonotype was seen a few times. This may be a read error: a much more frequent sequence differs by one nucleotide. The gene calls are TRBV11-3 and TRBJ2-1; 8 bases are a match to TRBD2. Germline CDR1 is SGHNT and CDR2 is YENEEA. After removal of 5 bases from V and 12 bases from J, the junction contained 18 bases not matched to a gene. This CDR3 spans 16 amino acids. CDR3 in amino acids: CASSPSGLVGLVGQFF. CDR3 in DNA: TGTGCCAGCAGCCCATCGGGACTAGTGGGATTGGTTGGGCAGTTCTTC.

The CDR3 loop reads CASLGVNRAYEQYF. The CDR3 nucleotides read TGTGCCAGCTTAGGAGTAAACAGGGCCTACGAGCAGTACTTC. The chain joins TRBV11-3 to TRBJ2-7; D is possibly TRBD1 (6 bases). Germline CDR1 is SGHNT and CDR2 is YENEEA. The V end lost 8 bases, the J end lost 2 bases, and 16 bases lay between the germline ends. There are 14 residues in the CDR3.

The genes are TRBV19 and TRBJ2-5; TRBD2 matches 11 bases. V gave up 3 bases and J gave up 3 bases; unmatched junction bases: 18. Germline-derived CDR1 and CDR2 are LNHDA and SQIVND (reference sequence). The CDR3 totals 20 residues. CDR3 region: CASSIFTSGSYETGEETQYF. The CDR3 nucleotides are TGTGCCAGTAGTATTTTTACTAGCGGGAGTTACGAGACAGGGGAAGAGACCCAGTACTTC.

In its sample, this clonotype was seen many times. This chain connects TRBV28 to TRBJ1-2; a possible D gene is TRBD1 (5 bases). Germline V gene lookup returns CDR1 MDHEN and CDR2 SYDVKM. The ends were cut back, 2 bases at V and 4 bases at J, with 14 bases in the middle. The CDR3 length is 15 residues. CDR3 protein: CASSLDGTALYGYTF. DNA for the CDR3: TGTGCCAGCAGTTTAGACGGGACGGCCCTCTATGGCTACACCTTC.

This clonotype was recorded at least ten times. The chain combines TRBV19 with TRBJ2-2; D possibly corresponds to TRBD1 (6 bases). The CDR3 runs 16 residues. Trimming took 3 bases from V and 1 from J, leaving 12 bases between them. The germline V gene encodes CDR1 LNHDA and CDR2 SQIVND (reference sequence). The CDR3 DNA reads TGTGCCAGTAGTATGGGTAGGACAGAGAACACCGGGGAGCTGTTTTTT. Translated, it gives CASSMGRTENTGELFF.

Of note for this clonotype: At one end the junction does not follow the germline gene, possibly because of a read error. This rearrangement joins TRBV20-1 to TRBJ2-3; D perhaps matches TRBD2 (5 bases). Germline V gene data show CDR1 as DFQATT and CDR2 as SNEGSKA (reference sequence). This CDR3 has 14 amino acids. CDR3 DNA: TGCAGTGCTAGAGCCCAGCGGAGCACAGCTACGCAGTATTTC. Its translation is CSARAQRSTATQYF.